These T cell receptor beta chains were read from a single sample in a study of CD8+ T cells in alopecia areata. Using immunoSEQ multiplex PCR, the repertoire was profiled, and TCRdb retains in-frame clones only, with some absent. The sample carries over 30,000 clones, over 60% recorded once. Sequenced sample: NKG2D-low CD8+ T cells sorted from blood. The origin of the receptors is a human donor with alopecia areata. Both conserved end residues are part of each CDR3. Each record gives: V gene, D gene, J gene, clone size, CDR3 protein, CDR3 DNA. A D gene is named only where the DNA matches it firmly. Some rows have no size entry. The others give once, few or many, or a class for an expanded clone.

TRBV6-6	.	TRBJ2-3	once	CASSYTDTDTQYF	TGTGCCAGCAGTTACACAGACACAGATACGCAGTATTTT
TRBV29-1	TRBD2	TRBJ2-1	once	CSVDRGSGRVGSNEQFF	TGCAGCGTTGATAGGGGTAGCGGGAGGGTAGGTTCCAATGAGCAGTTCTTC
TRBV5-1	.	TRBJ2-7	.	CASSLVGGSAYEQYF	TGCGCCAGCAGCTTGGTGGGGGGATCAGCCTACGAGCAGTACTTC
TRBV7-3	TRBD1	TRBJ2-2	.	CASSWTGGNTGELFF	TGTGCCAGCAGTTGGACAGGGGGGAACACCGGGGAGCTGTTTTTT
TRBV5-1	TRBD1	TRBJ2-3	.	CASSNTGGVDTQYF	TGCGCCAGCAGCAATACAGGGGGCGTGGATACGCAGTATTTT
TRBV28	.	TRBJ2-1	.	CASSPQLEQFF	TGTGCCAGCAGCCCTCAACTGGAGCAGTTCTTC
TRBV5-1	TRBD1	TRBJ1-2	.	CASSHRQGLNYGYTF	TGCGCCAGCAGCCACCGACAGGGTCTGAACTATGGCTACACCTTC
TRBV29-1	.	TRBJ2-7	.	CSVEEVGGNSYEQYF	TGCAGCGTTGAAGAAGTTGGCGGGAACTCCTACGAGCAGTACTTC
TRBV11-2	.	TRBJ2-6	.	CASSLDLGGVGANVLTF	TGTGCCAGCAGCTTAGATCTAGGAGGGGTCGGGGCCAACGTCCTGACTTTC
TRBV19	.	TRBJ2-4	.	CASSIYWENIQYF	TGTGCCAGTAGTATCTATTGGGAAAACATTCAGTACTTC
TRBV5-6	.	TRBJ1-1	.	CASSLVHTTNTEAFF	TGTGCCAGCAGCTTGGTTCACACAACAAACACTGAAGCTTTCTTT
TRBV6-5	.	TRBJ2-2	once	CATTKGGTGELFF	TGTGCCACCACGAAGGGGGGCACCGGGGAGCTGTTTTTT
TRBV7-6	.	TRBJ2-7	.	CASSFQPDYEQYF	TGTGCCAGCAGCTTTCAGCCGGACTACGAGCAGTACTTC
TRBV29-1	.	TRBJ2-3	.	CSVEDPFTDTQYF	TGCAGCGTTGAAGATCCCTTCACAGATACGCAGTATTTT
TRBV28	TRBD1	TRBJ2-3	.	CASSLRDRGRRDTQYF	TGTGCCAGCAGTTTACGGGACAGGGGAAGAAGGGATACGCAGTATTTT
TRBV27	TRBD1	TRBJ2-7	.	CASSPTSTGAYEQYF	TGTGCCAGCAGCCCAACCTCGACAGGGGCCTACGAGCAGTACTTC
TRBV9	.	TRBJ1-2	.	CASSSRGGYTF	TGTGCCAGCAGCTCCAGGGGAGGCTACACCTTC
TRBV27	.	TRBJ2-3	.	CASTTSDLTDTQYF	TGTGCCAGCACCACCTCAGATCTGACAGATACGCAGTATTTT
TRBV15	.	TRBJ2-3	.	CATSRVAGADTQYF	TGTGCCACCAGCAGAGTTGCAGGGGCAGATACGCAGTATTTT
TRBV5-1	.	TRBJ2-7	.	CASSLESGEQYF	TGCGCCAGCAGCTTGGAATCGGGCGAGCAGTACTTC
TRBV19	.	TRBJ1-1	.	CASSPSTVPIAEAFF	TGTGCCAGTAGCCCGAGTACCGTCCCAATCGCTGAAGCTTTCTTT
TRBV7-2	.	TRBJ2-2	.	CASGLEAGTGELFF	TGTGCCAGCGGACTGGAGGCGGGCACCGGGGAGCTGTTTTTT
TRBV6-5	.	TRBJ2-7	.	CASSYSSPSYEQYF	TGTGCCAGCAGTTACTCGAGTCCATCCTACGAGCAGTACTTC
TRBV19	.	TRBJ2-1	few	CASSIAGSNEQFF	TGTGCCAGTAGTATTGCAGGGTCGAATGAGCAGTTCTTC
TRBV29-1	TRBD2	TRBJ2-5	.	CSVGLAGNQETQYF	TGCAGCGTTGGACTAGCGGGGAACCAAGAGACCCAGTACTTC
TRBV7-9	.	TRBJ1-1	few	CALLRLNTEAFF	TGTGCCCTTCTTAGGTTGAACACTGAAGCTTTCTTT
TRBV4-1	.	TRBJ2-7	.	CASSQESVGGFSSYEQYF	TGCGCCAGCAGCCAAGAATCGGTGGGCGGGTTTAGCTCCTACGAGCAGTACTTC
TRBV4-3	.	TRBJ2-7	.	CASSPTGGNYEQYF	TGCGCCAGCAGCCCTACAGGAGGAAACTACGAGCAGTACTTC
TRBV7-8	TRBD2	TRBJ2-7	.	CASSLLAGDSYEQYF	TGTGCCAGCAGCTTATTAGCGGGGGACTCCTACGAGCAGTACTTC
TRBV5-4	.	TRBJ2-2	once	CASSLIGTDTGELFF	TGTGCCAGCAGCTTAATAGGGACGGACACCGGGGAGCTGTTTTTT
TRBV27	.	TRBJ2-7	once	CASSRDRPDSYEQYF	TGTGCCAGCAGTCGTGACAGGCCCGACTCCTACGAGCAGTACTTC
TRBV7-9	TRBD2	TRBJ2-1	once	CASSLARVVAGNNEQFF	TGTGCCAGCAGCTTAGCCCGTGTGGTAGCGGGGAACAATGAGCAGTTCTTC
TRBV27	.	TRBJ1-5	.	CASSLLQGHQPQHF	TGTGCCAGCAGTTTATTGCAGGGGCATCAGCCCCAGCATTTT
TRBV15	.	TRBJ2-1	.	CATSRSNEQFF	TGTGCCACCAGCAGATCTAATGAGCAGTTCTTC
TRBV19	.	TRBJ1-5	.	CASRVGNQPQHF	TGTGCCAGCAGGGTAGGCAATCAGCCCCAGCATTTT
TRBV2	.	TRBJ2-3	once	CASSVAGAGDTQYF	TGTGCCAGCAGTGTGGCGGGGGCCGGAGATACGCAGTATTTT
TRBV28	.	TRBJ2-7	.	CASRPRTDYEQYF	TGTGCCAGCAGACCCCGGACAGACTACGAGCAGTACTTC
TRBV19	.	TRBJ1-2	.	CASSMWGSGTSGYTF	TGTGCCAGTAGTATGTGGGGCAGCGGTACTTCGGGCTACACCTTC
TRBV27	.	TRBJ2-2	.	CASRWGGTANTGELFF	TGTGCCAGCCGGTGGGGCGGGACCGCGAACACCGGGGAGCTGTTTTTT
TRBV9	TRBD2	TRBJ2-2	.	CASGAPLAGAVNTGELFF	TGTGCCAGTGGGGCACCCCTAGCGGGCGCGGTGAACACCGGGGAGCTGTTTTTT
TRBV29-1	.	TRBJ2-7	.	CSVVSQVYEQYF	TGCAGCGTTGTGTCGCAGGTCTACGAGCAGTACTTC
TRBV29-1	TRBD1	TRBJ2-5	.	CSAETQGAAINEETQYF	TGCAGCGCCGAGACCCAGGGGGCTGCGATTAATGAAGAGACCCAGTACTTC
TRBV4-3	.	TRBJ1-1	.	CASSQDRGPWTEAFF	TGCGCCAGCAGCCAAGATAGGGGCCCCTGGACTGAAGCTTTCTTT
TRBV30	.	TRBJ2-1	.	CARSVLGLRSEQFF	TGTGCCCGGAGTGTACTGGGACTTCGCTCCGAGCAGTTCTTC
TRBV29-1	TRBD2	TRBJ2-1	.	CSVEGLGGGTYNEQFF	TGCAGCGTTGAAGGGTTAGGCGGGGGAACGTACAATGAGCAGTTCTTC
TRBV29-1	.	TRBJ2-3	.	CSVEDPGQETSTDTQYF	TGCAGCGTTGAAGATCCGGGACAAGAGACTAGCACAGATACGCAGTATTTT
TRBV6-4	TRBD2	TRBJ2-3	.	CASSELAGADTQYF	TGTGCCAGCAGTGAACTAGCGGGGGCAGATACGCAGTATTTT
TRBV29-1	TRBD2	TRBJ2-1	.	CSVTGTSLVNEQFF	TGCAGCGTTACCGGGACTAGTCTGGTAAATGAGCAGTTCTTC
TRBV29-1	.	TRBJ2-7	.	CSVELLGISYEQYF	TGCAGCGTTGAATTGTTGGGCATCTCCTACGAGCAGTACTTC
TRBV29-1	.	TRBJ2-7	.	CSVDTGSSYEQYF	TGCAGCGTTGACACAGGGAGCTCCTACGAGCAGTACTTC